Shown below are 24 T cell receptor beta chains from a single sample sequenced in a study of post-analysis software for immune sequencing data. The antigens for these receptors are not known. Notes on the study in general: There were a handful of TRBV segments more frequent in patients than controls, and TRBV5-6, TRBV5-1 and TRBV20-1 were among them.

Every TCR beta cDNA library bore unique molecular identifiers. TCRdb processed the PCR reads anew with MiXCR; each CDR3 protein has one entry. The sample includes a few hundred thousand distinct CDR3 sequences, roughly a third of them seen just once. Sequencing was performed on blood. Receptors were obtained from a girl between 5 and 17 years old with multiple sclerosis.

This chain uses TRBV9 with TRBJ2-2, with D tentatively TRBD1 (5 bases). V lost 4 bases, J lost 6 bases, and 7 bases lay in between. The CDR3 length is 12 residues. Germline lookup yields CDR1 SGDLS and CDR2 YYNGEE. The CDR3, as DNA: TGTGCCAGCAGCATGACAGCCGGGGAGCTGTTTTTT. Translated, it gives CASSMTAGELFF.

This clonotype was seen a few times. The V call is TRBV20-1, the J call TRBJ2-1; D is tentatively TRBD1 or TRBD2 (5 bases each). CDR3 length: 15 amino acids. Germline-derived CDR1 and CDR2 are DFQATT and SNEGSKA (reference sequence). Trimming stripped 3 bases from V and 9 bases from J, with 21 bases between. The CDR3 nucleotides read TGCAGTGCTAGGGACCCGACTTTTGATGGGACTGAGCAGTTCTTC. Protein product: CSARDPTFDGTEQFF.

V and J are TRBV28 and TRBJ1-2; 8 bases are a match to TRBD1. Germline V CDR1 and CDR2: MDHEN, SYDVKM. With V trimmed by 3 bases and J by 4 bases, 7 bases remained unmatched. This CDR3 contains 15 residues. The DNA for the CDR3 is TGTGCCAGCAGTTTTGCGACAGGGGCTAGCTATGGCTACACCTTC. Translated: CASSFATGASYGYTF.

This clonotype was detected ten times or more. The chain carries TRBV7-9 and TRBJ2-6; D remains unclear. Germline CDR1 SEHNR, CDR2 FQNEAQ (reference sequence). Between the trimmed V and J ends, which lost 7 bases and 3 bases, there was a span of 4 bases. The CDR3 extends over 12 amino acids. DNA for the CDR3: TGTGCCAGCAATCGTGGGGCCAACGTCCTGACTTTC. This gives the protein CASNRGANVLTF. Supplemented by reference TRBV7-9 and TRBJ2-6, the full variable domain reads DTGVSQNPRHKITKRGQNVTFRCDPISEHNRLYWYRQTLGQGPEFLTYFQNEAQLEKSRLLSDRFSAERPKGSFSTLEIQRTEQGDSAMYLCASNRGANVLTFGAGSRLTVL.

This clonotype has ten or more counts. The V gene is TRBV7-2, the J gene TRBJ2-3; the match to TRBD2 covers 7 bases. The V gene's germline CDR1 is SGHTA and CDR2 FQGNSA. Trimming took 5 bases from V and 0 from J; bases not matched to a gene: 5. CDR3 length: 15 amino acids. CDR3 coding DNA: TGTGCCAGCAGCCGCGGACTAGGGAGCACAGATACGCAGTATTTT. Translation: CASSRGLGSTDTQYF.

This clonotype was seen many times. The chain joins TRBV12-3 or TRBV12-4 to TRBJ1-4; TRBD1 matches 7 bases. The CDR3 totals 13 residues. J was trimmed by 7 bases and V by 5 bases; bases with no gene match: 4. CDR3 in amino acids: CASSPGQAEKLFF. Written as DNA, the CDR3 is TGTGCCAGCAGTCCCGGACAGGCTGAAAAACTGTTTTTT.

The chain recombines TRBV5-5 with TRBJ1-1, with D maybe TRBD1 (5 bases). V lost 6 bases to trimming and J lost 1 base, with 19 bases between them. The CDR3 runs 16 residues. Germline CDR1 SGHKS, CDR2 YYEKEE (reference sequence). The CDR3 DNA reads as TGTGCCAGCACCCCCATCCCTACAGGAGGGAACACTGAAGCTTTCTTT. Translation: CASTPIPTGGNTEAFF.

Details on this clonotype: A much bigger clone sits one base away, suggesting this may be a read error. The V and J genes are TRBV4-1 and TRBJ2-3; no clear D gene. V lost 4 bases and J lost 2, with 13 bases in between. CDR1 is MGHRA and CDR2 is YSYEKL in the germline V gene. The CDR3 length is 15 residues. The DNA for the CDR3 is TGCGCCAGCAGCCGTGTGGGGAAACCCACAGATACGCAGTATTTT. It is translated as CASSRVGKPTDTQYF.

This clonotype came up a few times. The CDR3 region has the DNA TGTGCCAGCAGCTTAGGGCAGGTGCAGCAAGAGACCCAGTACTTC. Translating it yields CASSLGQVQQETQYF. V gene TRBV7-2 combines with J gene TRBJ2-5, with no clear D. CDR1 is SGHTA and CDR2 is FQGNSA in the germline V gene. The CDR3 length is 15 residues. Trimming took 1 base from V and 2 from J, leaving 11 bases between them.

Note on this clonotype: A read error is possible here, since a much larger clone lies one base away. The rearrangement uses TRBV25-1 and TRBJ1-4; D ambiguous. Germline loops: CDR1 MGHDK, CDR2 SYGVNS. V shed 3 bases and J shed 6 bases, with 17 bases lying between them. CDR3 size: 16 residues. The DNA for the CDR3 is TGTGCCAGCAGTGACGGCCCGTCTGAAGGATATGAAAAACTGTTTTTT. It yields the protein CASSDGPSEGYEKLFF.

This clonotype has at least ten counts. The V call is TRBV12-3 or TRBV12-4, the J call TRBJ2-7; TRBD1 aligns across 8 bases. The J segment lost 4 bases and the V segment lost 1 base, leaving 3 bases of the junction unmatched. The CDR3 runs to 14 residues. CDR3 DNA: TGTGCCAGCAGTTTAGATGGACAGGGTTACGAGCAGTACTTC. It translates to CASSLDGQGYEQYF.

This clonotype was counted at least ten times. V and J are TRBV7-2 and TRBJ2-3; no clear D. Germline CDR1 is SGHTA and CDR2 is FQGNSA. Trimming stripped 8 bases from V and 3 bases from J, with 12 bases between. The CDR3 totals 13 residues. The CDR3 is CASGEGLTDTQYF. The CDR3 DNA follows: TGTGCCAGCGGGGAAGGGTTAACAGATACGCAGTATTTT.

For this clonotype: Possible read error: a much larger clone is one base away. The V and J genes are TRBV20-1 and TRBJ1-4; D not resolved. Trimming took off 0 bases at V and 4 bases at J, with 12 bases between the two ends. CDR1 and CDR2 (germline): DFQATT, SNEGSKA (reference sequence). The CDR3 has 15 amino acids. The CDR3 is CSAREGVSSNEKLFF. The CDR3 nucleotides are TGCAGTGCTAGAGAGGGAGTATCCAGTAATGAAAAACTGTTTTTT.

This clonotype was observed at least ten times. The rearrangement joins TRBV7-8 to TRBJ2-5; TRBD2 matches at 7 bases. The CDR3 spans 17 residues. The trim removed 5 bases at V and 0 bases at J, leaving 12 bases unmatched. Germline V lookup: CDR1 SGHVS, CDR2 FQNEAQ. The CDR3 spells CASSLPSGGGYQETQYF. The CDR3, as DNA: TGTGCCAGCAGCCTGCCCTCGGGCGGGGGTTACCAAGAGACCCAGTACTTC. The whole variable domain, remainder taken from reference TRBV7-8 and TRBJ2-5, is GAGVSQSPRYKVAKRGQDVALRCDPISGHVSLFWYQQALGQGPEFLTYFQNEAQLDKSGLPSDRFFAERPEGSVSTLKIQRTQQEDSAVYLCASSLPSGGGYQETQYFGPGTRLLVL.

This chain uses TRBV2 with TRBJ2-7; D is uncertain. The V and J ends lost 6 bases and 3 bases respectively, with 9 bases between them. This CDR3 has 12 amino acids. CDR1 and CDR2 from the germline V gene are SNHLY and FYNNEI. CDR3 nucleotides: TGTGCCAGCAGCGCCCTAGGCTACGAGCAGTACTTC. Residues: CASSALGYEQYF.

This clonotype was counted many times. In DNA, the CDR3 is TGTGCCAGCATCCAGGGGTATGAGCAGTTCTTC. This sequence encodes CASIQGYEQFF. The chain is built from TRBV6-5 and TRBJ2-1; maybe TRBD1 (6 bases). CDR1 and CDR2 from the germline V gene are MNHEY and SVGAGI. Deletions cut 7 bases from V and 8 bases from J, with 9 bases between. This CDR3 has 11 amino acids.

The chain is built from TRBV5-1 and TRBJ2-5; 12 bases match TRBD2. The CDR3 contains 16 residues. V dropped 1 base and J dropped 11; count of bases not matched to a gene: 12. Per the germline V gene, CDR1 is SGHRS and CDR2 is YFSETQ. In DNA form, the CDR3 reads TGCGCCAGCAGCTTGCGGTCTAGCGGGAGGGGCGATGAGCAGTACTTC. Translation: CASSLRSSGRGDEQYF.

This clonotype was counted ten times or more. V and J are TRBV6-1 and TRBJ2-7, with TRBD1 matching over 7 bases. Per the germline V gene, CDR1 is MNHNS and CDR2 is SASEGT. Trimming at V came to 7 bases and at J to 0 bases, leaving 9 bases not matched to a gene. The CDR3 length is 15 residues. The CDR3 DNA reads as TGTGCCAGCACTAGTACAGGGGCCAGCTCCTACGAGCAGTACTTC. Residues: CASTSTGASSYEQYF.

This clonotype turned up a few times. This chain uses TRBV4-1 with TRBJ1-5; a possible D gene is TRBD1 (6 bases). Germline CDR1 MGHRA, CDR2 YSYEKL. The CDR3 sequence is 14 residues long. Trimming pared 3 bases from V and 7 bases from J, leaving 13 bases between. CDR3 nucleotide sequence: TGCGCCAGCAGCCATACAGGGAAACGACAGCCCCAGCATTTT. Translation: CASSHTGKRQPQHF.

This clonotype was detected a few times. This rearrangement joins TRBV29-1 to TRBJ2-3, with TRBD1 matching 7 bases. The CDR3 is 14 residues long. Germline CDR1 is SQVTM and CDR2 is ANQGSEA. Germline trimming cut 4 bases from V and 5 bases from J; bases unmatched to any gene: 9. CDR3 nucleotide sequence: TGCAGCGTTGTACTCGGACAGGTTAAAGATACGCAGTATTTT. Protein: CSVVLGQVKDTQYF.

This clonotype was detected many times. The chain's CDR3 is CASRAPTGGNSPLHF. In DNA form, the CDR3 reads TGTGCCAGCAGAGCCCCGACGGGAGGGAATTCACCCCTCCACTTT. V usage is TRBV12-3 or TRBV12-4 and J usage is TRBJ1-6; D remains unclear. The V end lost 6 bases, the J end lost 7 bases, and 16 bases lay between the germline ends. The CDR3 totals 15 residues.

This clonotype was detected only a few times. The rearrangement uses TRBV7-9 and TRBJ1-1; D unclear. The CDR3 has 13 residues. CDR1 and CDR2 (germline): SEHNR, FQNEAQ (reference sequence). The V and J ends lost 2 bases and 5 bases respectively, with 9 bases between them. CDR3 protein: CASSLPGGTEAFF. The CDR3 nucleotides read TGTGCCAGCAGCTTACCCGGAGGGACTGAAGCTTTCTTT. Complete variable domain (other parts from reference TRBV7-9 and TRBJ1-1): DTGVSQNPRHKITKRGQNVTFRCDPISEHNRLYWYRQTLGQGPEFLTYFQNEAQLEKSRLLSDRFSAERPKGSFSTLEIQRTEQGDSAMYLCASSLPGGTEAFFGQGTRLTVV.

This clonotype has more than one count but fewer than ten. This may arise from a read error, as a much more abundant clone is one base away. This chain connects TRBV24-1 to TRBJ2-3, with D perhaps matching TRBD1 or TRBD2 (5 bases each). Germline V gives CDR1 KGHDR, CDR2 SFDVKD. The CDR3 runs 14 residues. V shed 7 bases and J shed 0 bases, with 10 bases lying between them. CDR3 coding DNA: TGTGCCACCAGGGATGGGGACAGCACAGATACGCAGTATTTT. Protein product: CATRDGDSTDTQYF.

This clonotype has at least ten counts. The V gene is TRBV6-5, the J gene TRBJ1-5; D is unclear. This CDR3 is 12 amino acids long. Germline assignment: CDR1 MNHEY and CDR2 SVGAGI. V gave up 10 bases and J gave up 6 bases, with 13 bases separating them. The CDR3 DNA sequence: TGTGCCACCTTCCCGATCGGTCAGCCCCAGCATTTT. Translating gives CATFPIGQPQHF.